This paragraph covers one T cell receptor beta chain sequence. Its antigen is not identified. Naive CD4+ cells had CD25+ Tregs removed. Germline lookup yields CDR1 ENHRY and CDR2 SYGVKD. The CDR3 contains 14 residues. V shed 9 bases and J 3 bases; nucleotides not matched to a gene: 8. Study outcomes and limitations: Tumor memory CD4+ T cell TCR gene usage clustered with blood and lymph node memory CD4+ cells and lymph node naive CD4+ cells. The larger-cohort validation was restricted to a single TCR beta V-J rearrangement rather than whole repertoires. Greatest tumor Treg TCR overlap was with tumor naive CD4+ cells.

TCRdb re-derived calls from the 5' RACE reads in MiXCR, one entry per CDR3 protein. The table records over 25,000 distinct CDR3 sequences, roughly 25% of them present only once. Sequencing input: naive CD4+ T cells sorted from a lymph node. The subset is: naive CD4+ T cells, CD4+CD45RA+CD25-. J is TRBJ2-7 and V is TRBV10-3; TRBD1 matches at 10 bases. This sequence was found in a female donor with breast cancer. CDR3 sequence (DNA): TGTGCCATGAGCACCGGGACAGGGGACTACGAGCAGTACTTC. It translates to CAMSTGTGDYEQYF.